The TCR beta chain under discussion was sequenced for a study of blood T cell repertoires in COVID-19. Study details: COVID-19 samples from acute and convalescent phases originated in the United States, Italy and Spain.

This CDR3 region has 14 residues. Trimming at V came to 0 bases and at J to 7 bases, leaving 0 bases not matched to a gene. Germline V gives CDR1 SGHVS, CDR2 FNYEAQ. The data were produced by immunoSEQ multiplex PCR, yet TCRdb's version contains in-frame clones alone and is incomplete. The data hold about 50,000 clones, with roughly nine tenths observed a single time. This receptor was identified in a human donor in a cohort sampled during active COVID-19. The genes are TRBV7-6 and TRBJ1-2; 12 nucleotides align to TRBD1. Sequenced material: peripheral blood. The CDR3 bases are TGTGCCAGCAGCTTAGCGGGACAGGGGGCTGGCTACACCTTC. It specifies CASSLAGQGAGYTF.